The next 27 T cell receptor beta chains were all read from a single sample in a study of post-analysis software for immune sequencing data. Notes on the study in general: Controls showed lower frequencies than patients for roughly five TRBV segments, and TRBV5-6, TRBV5-1 and TRBV20-1 were among these.

Every TCR beta cDNA library bore unique molecular identifiers. TCRdb redid the calling of the PCR reads with MiXCR, one entry per CDR3 protein. The sample lists approximately 360,000 distinct CDR3 sequences, about a third occurring once. Their specific antigens are unknown. Sequencing input: blood. Receptors originate from a girl between 10 and 17 years old with multiple sclerosis.

The CDR3 sequence is CASSFTARQGSGGYTF. For the CDR3, the DNA is TGTGCCAGCAGTTTCACAGCGAGACAGGGGAGCGGCGGCTACACCTTC. V is TRBV27 and J is TRBJ1-2, with 8 bases fitting TRBD1. The CDR3 is made up of 16 amino acids. Germline lookup yields CDR1 MNHEY and CDR2 SMNVEV (reference sequence). The junction had 14 bases not matched to a gene; V was cut back by 3 bases and J by 8 bases.

This chain joins TRBV9 and TRBJ2-7, with a weak D call TRBD1 (6 bases). This CDR3 is built from 15 residues. The V end was cut by 2 bases, the J end by 4 bases, with 16 bases between. Germline V gene sequence: CDR1 SGDLS, CDR2 YYNGEE. CDR3 loop: CASSVGHSTRYEQYF. The CDR3 DNA is TGTGCCAGCAGCGTGGGACACAGTACGAGATACGAGCAGTACTTC.

The rearrangement uses TRBV25-1 and TRBJ2-7, with TRBD1 matching 8 bases. The CDR3 is made up of 14 amino acids. CDR1 is MGHDK, CDR2 SYGVNS, per germline. V gave up 4 bases and J gave up 6 bases; unmatched junction bases: 8. The CDR3 nucleotides read TGTGCCAGCAGTGCCCGGACAGGGCGGATCGAGCAGTACTTC. It yields the protein CASSARTGRIEQYF.

This clonotype was seen only a few times. V and J are TRBV2 and TRBJ2-3, with unresolved D. This CDR3 is 16 amino acids long. CDR1 is SNHLY, CDR2 FYNNEI, per germline. V gave up 6 bases and J gave up 0 bases, with 16 bases separating them. This chain's CDR3 is CASRDPWASSTDTQYF. DNA for the CDR3: TGTGCCAGCAGGGACCCATGGGCATCCAGCACAGATACGCAGTATTTT.

This clonotype was detected a few times. The chain has TRBV7-9 and TRBJ2-7; D perhaps matches TRBD1 (6 bases). V was trimmed by 6 bases and J by 3 bases, leaving 18 bases between them. Germline V lookup: CDR1 SEHNR, CDR2 FQNEAQ (reference sequence). CDR3 size: 15 residues. CDR3 nucleotide sequence: TGTGCCAGCAGTCAAGGCCCCGGACAGATCTACGAGCAGTACTTC. The encoded protein is CASSQGPGQIYEQYF. Drawing the rest from reference TRBV7-9 and TRBJ2-7, the complete variable domain is DTGVSQNPRHKITKRGQNVTFRCDPISEHNRLYWYRQTLGQGPEFLTYFQNEAQLEKSRLLSDRFSAERPKGSFSTLEIQRTEQGDSAMYLCASSQGPGQIYEQYFGPGTRLTVT.

V usage is TRBV12-3 or TRBV12-4 and J usage is TRBJ2-3, with D unresolved. This CDR3 is built from 15 residues. V was trimmed by 6 bases and J by 0 bases, leaving 13 bases between them. The CDR3 coding sequence is TGTGCCAGCAGCCGAGAGTACCTGAGCACAGATACGCAGTATTTT. This codes for CASSREYLSTDTQYF.

There are a few counts of this clonotype. This chain links TRBV4-1 with TRBJ2-1; no clear D. Germline values: CDR1 MGHRA, CDR2 YSYEKL. CDR3 size: 13 residues. V lost 4 bases and J lost 7, with 11 bases in between. The CDR3, as DNA: TGCGCCAGCAGCCCCGTGGGTGGGAATGAGCAGTTCTTC. Translation: CASSPVGGNEQFF.

This clonotype was counted a single time. The chain is built from TRBV3-1 and TRBJ1-2; D is possibly TRBD1 (5 bases). The germline gives CDR1 LGHDT, CDR2 YNNKEL (reference sequence). Trimming left V 0 bases short and J 5 bases short, with 16 bases between. The CDR3 covers 16 residues. The CDR3 region has the DNA TGTGCCAGCAGCCAAGAGCGCGAGGGGAAGGGGTATGGCTACACCTTC. This translates into CASSQEREGKGYGYTF.

This clonotype has a handful of counts. The chain couples TRBV7-9 to TRBJ2-3, with D possibly TRBD2 on 5 matching bases. CDR1 and CDR2 from the germline V gene are SEHNR and FQNEAQ (reference sequence). With 4 bases removed from V and 8 bases from J, the gap between germline ends came to 13 bases. The CDR3 sequence is 13 residues long. As DNA, the CDR3 is TGTGCCAGCAGCTCCCAGGCAGGAGGTACGCAGTATTTT. Protein: CASSSQAGGTQYF.

There are many counts of this clonotype. This chain joins TRBV6-5 and TRBJ2-5, with 9 positions matching TRBD2. The CDR3 sequence is 19 residues long. V trimming: 0 bases; J trimming: 4 bases; junction bases outside the gene matches: 15. The germline CDR1 and CDR2 sequences are MNHEY and SVGAGI. The CDR3 region is CASSYSKFPGLASRETQYF. Here the CDR3 DNA reads TGTGCCAGCAGTTACTCCAAGTTCCCGGGACTAGCATCGAGAGAGACCCAGTACTTC.

The rearrangement uses TRBV5-5 and TRBJ2-3; no definite D call. The V and J ends lost 2 bases and 2 bases respectively, with 9 bases between them. Germline CDR1 is SGHKS and CDR2 is YYEKEE (reference sequence). The CDR3 spans 14 residues. This chain's CDR3 is CASSFRGPTDTQYF. DNA of the CDR3: TGTGCCAGCAGCTTCAGAGGACCCACAGATACGCAGTATTTT.

The chain has TRBV29-1 and TRBJ1-1; possible D gene TRBD1, 6 bases. Germline assignment: CDR1 SQVTM and CDR2 ANQGSEA. V shed 7 bases and J shed 1 base, with 16 bases lying between them. The CDR3 extends over 14 amino acids. The CDR3 sequence: CSARAGGGNTEAFF. The CDR3 coding sequence is TGCAGCGCCCGAGCCGGGGGCGGGAACACTGAAGCTTTCTTT.

V gene TRBV4-3 combines with J gene TRBJ2-3, with a possible D match to TRBD2 (5 bases). From germline, CDR1 is LGHNA and CDR2 YSLEER. The CDR3 covers 13 residues. With 2 bases removed from V and 8 bases from J, the gap between germline ends came to 11 bases. The CDR3 sequence is CASSQPGVATQYF. DNA of the CDR3: TGCGCCAGCAGCCAACCCGGGGTCGCTACGCAGTATTTT.

This clonotype was detected only a few times. The J gene is TRBJ2-5, the V gene TRBV29-1; 9 bases agree with TRBD1. Germline trimming cut 4 bases from V and 13 bases from J; bases unmatched to any gene: 19. Germline V gene data show CDR1 as SQVTM and CDR2 as ANQGSEA. CDR3 length: 15 amino acids. CDR3 in amino acids: CSVAWSRGQGDERYF. CDR3 DNA sequence: TGCAGCGTTGCGTGGTCCAGGGGACAGGGAGACGAGCGGTACTTC.

The chain is built from TRBV29-1 and TRBJ2-7, with 8 positions matching TRBD1. In germline, CDR1 is SQVTM, CDR2 ANQGSEA. The V and J ends lost 4 bases and 6 bases, in that order; junction bases with no gene match: 14. This CDR3 spans 15 amino acids. CDR3 in DNA: TGCAGCGTTGTTTCGATGGGGACAGGAGCCCTCGAGCAGTACTTC. Amino acid sequence: CSVVSMGTGALEQYF.

The gene calls are TRBV7-9 and TRBJ1-2; D remains unclear. Germline V gene sequence: CDR1 SEHNR, CDR2 FQNEAQ (reference sequence). CDR3 length: 16 amino acids. The germline V and J ends were trimmed by 5 bases and 1 base, with 17 bases remaining between them. For the CDR3, the DNA is TGTGCCAGCAGCAAATTGGGCAGTTCAAATAACTATGGCTACACCTTC. This translates into CASSKLGSSNNYGYTF.

CDR3 coding DNA: TGTGCCAGCAGCACAGGCCGGGAAGAAGCTAACTATGGCTACACCTTC. Translating it yields CASSTGREEANYGYTF. The chain couples TRBV7-9 to TRBJ1-2, with D possibly being TRBD1 (5 bases). CDR3 length: 16 residues. In germline, CDR1 is SEHNR, CDR2 FQNEAQ (reference sequence). V lost 5 bases, J lost 0 bases, and 16 bases lay in between.

This clonotype has just one count. The chain links TRBV20-1 to TRBJ2-5; tentatively, D is TRBD2 (6 bases). The ends were cut back, 6 bases at V and 1 base at J, with 18 bases in the middle. This CDR3 has 15 residues. Germline V gene data show CDR1 as DFQATT and CDR2 as SNEGSKA (reference sequence). The CDR3 DNA follows: TGCAGTGCGACAGTCCTTCGCGGGGCCCAAGAGACCCAGTACTTC. The encoded protein is CSATVLRGAQETQYF.

The genes are TRBV12-3 or TRBV12-4 and TRBJ2-2, with unresolved D. The length of the CDR3 is 15 residues. Trimming stripped 4 bases from V and 4 bases from J, with 13 bases between. DNA for the CDR3: TGTGCCAGCAGTTCCTGGGCCTCGAGCACCGGGGAGCTGTTTTTT. Translation gives CASSSWASSTGELFF.

With regard to this clonotype: One end of the junction is discordant with germline, which a read error may explain. The gene calls are TRBV12-3 or TRBV12-4 and TRBJ2-4; D uncertain. The DNA end lines up better with TRBJ2-7; the J call may be wrong. This CDR3 has 12 amino acids. The CDR3 spells CTSSFRQYEQYF. The CDR3 DNA reads as TGTACCAGCAGTTTCCGGCAGTACGAGCAGTACTTC.

This clonotype was detected once. Since a much larger clone is just one base distant, this may be a read error. The V and J genes are TRBV6-4 and TRBJ2-7; no reliable D call. Trimming stripped 9 bases from V and 6 bases from J, with 12 bases between. The CDR3 consists of 11 residues. Germline CDR1 is MRHNA and CDR2 is SNTAGT. The CDR3 DNA follows: TGTGCCAGAAGACCCGGCGGCGAGCAGTACTTC. Protein: CARRPGGEQYF.

This chain links TRBV20-1 with TRBJ1-2, with D maybe TRBD1 (5 bases). Germline V lookup: CDR1 DFQATT, CDR2 SNEGSKA (reference sequence). This CDR3 region has 11 residues. Trimming shortened V by 7 bases and J by 5 bases, and 11 bases separated the two germline ends. Here the CDR3 reads CSVPDRYGYTF. The CDR3 DNA reads TGCAGTGTACCTGACAGATATGGCTACACCTTC.

V is TRBV6-4 and J is TRBJ2-5; D is unresolved. The CDR3 contains 9 residues. CDR1 is MRHNA, CDR2 SNTAGT, per germline. Deletions cut 8 bases from V and 3 bases from J, with 1 base between. In DNA form, the CDR3 reads TGTGCCAGCGAAGAGACCCAGTACTTC. Encoded protein: CASEETQYF.

This clonotype was seen only a few times. The chain employs TRBV5-1 and TRBJ1-2; D is uncertain. The ends were cut back, 4 bases at V and 6 bases at J, with 16 bases in the middle. The CDR3 has 14 residues. Per germline, CDR1 SGHRS and CDR2 YFSETQ. The CDR3 protein is CASSASSQADGYTF. CDR3 in DNA: TGCGCCAGCAGCGCTTCTTCCCAAGCGGATGGCTACACCTTC. Using reference TRBV5-1 and TRBJ1-2 for the parts outside the CDR3, the full variable domain is KAGVTQTPRYLIKTRGQQVTLSCSPISGHRSVSWYQQTPGQGLQFLFEYFSETQRNKGNFPGRFSGRQFSNSRSEMNVSTLELGDSALYLCASSASSQADGYTFGSGTRLTVV.

This clonotype occurred a few times. The J gene is TRBJ2-3, the V gene TRBV7-2; D is uncertain. CDR3 length equals 14 residues. Per germline, CDR1 SGHTA and CDR2 FQGNSA. V was pared by 4 bases and J by 1 base, with 9 bases between. Here the CDR3 reads CASSSLSRTDTQYF. The CDR3 bases are TGTGCCAGCAGCTCGTTATCCCGCACAGATACGCAGTATTTT.

CDR3 nucleotide sequence: TGTGCCAGCAGCTTAGCTAGGGGCGACTCCTACAATGAGCAGTTCTTC. Its protein is CASSLARGDSYNEQFF. The chain carries TRBV7-8 and TRBJ2-1, with a weak D call TRBD1 (5 bases). The CDR3 spans 16 residues. Per germline, CDR1 SGHVS and CDR2 FQNEAQ. The germline V and J ends were trimmed by 0 bases and 0 bases, with 9 bases remaining between them.

This clonotype was seen more than once but under ten times. The chain employs TRBV7-8 and TRBJ2-1, with 8 positions matching TRBD2. The CDR3 extends over 16 amino acids. J was trimmed by 1 base and V by 6 bases; bases with no gene match: 8. Germline CDR1 and CDR2: SGHVS and FQNEAQ. This chain's CDR3 is CASRYGGGPSYNEQFF. The CDR3 nucleotides read TGTGCCAGCAGATACGGGGGGGGACCATCCTACAATGAGCAGTTCTTC.